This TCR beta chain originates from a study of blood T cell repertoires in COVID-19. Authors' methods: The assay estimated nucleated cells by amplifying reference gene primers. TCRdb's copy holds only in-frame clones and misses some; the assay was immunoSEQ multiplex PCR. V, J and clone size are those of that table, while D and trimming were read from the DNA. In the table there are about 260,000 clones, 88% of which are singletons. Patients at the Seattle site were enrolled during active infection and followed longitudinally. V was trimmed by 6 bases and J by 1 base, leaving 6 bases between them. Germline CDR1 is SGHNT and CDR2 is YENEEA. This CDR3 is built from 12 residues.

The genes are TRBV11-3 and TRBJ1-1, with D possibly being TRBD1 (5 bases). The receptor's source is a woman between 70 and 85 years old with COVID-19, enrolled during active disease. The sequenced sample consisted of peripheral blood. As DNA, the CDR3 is TGTGCCAGCAGACAGGAGAACACTGAAGCTTTCTTT. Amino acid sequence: CASRQENTEAFF.